Described below is a single TCR beta chain sequence and its context. Its antigen is not known. Data came from immunoSEQ multiplex PCR; TCRdb stores just in-frame clones and leaves some out. Seen here are over 55,000 clones, approximately 80% observed once, and the top ten hold under 7%. The source of the sample is a study of a mutant IDH1 vaccine in newly diagnosed glioma. Across the whole study: Pretreatment consisted of radiotherapy, temozolomide, or both, with most receiving both.

As to time point: week 35, safety follow-up. Mutant IDH1 20-mer peptide, at 300 ug, made up each vaccine dose, with topical imiquimod. Per the germline V gene, CDR1 is SGHTA and CDR2 is FQGNSA. After removal of 4 bases from V and 7 bases from J, the junction contained 10 bases not matched to a gene. The CDR3 contains 15 residues. The sequence came from a man aged 35 to 55 with glioma. This chain uses TRBV7-2 with TRBJ2-4, with TRBD1 matching 7 bases. Sequenced here: PBMCs, sampled from a glioma patient whose treatment included an IDH1 peptide vaccine. The CDR3: CASSSGQALMNIQYF. CDR3 DNA: TGTGCCAGCAGCTCCGGACAGGCCCTTATGAACATTCAGTACTTC.